This TCR beta chain was obtained from a study of spatial heterogeneity in lung cancer. Overall study context: Detection of beta-chain sequences consistently exceeded that of alpha-chain sequences. As counted in raw reads, each unique TCR and UMI combination appeared more than ten times on average. General observations from the study: Ubiquitous expanded tumor TCRs showed up in blood more at resection than follow-up.

This clonotype was observed many times. Its antigen remains unidentified. The study tagged each TCR cDNA molecule with a unique molecular identifier. TCRdb reprocessed the 5' RACE reads via MiXCR and lists one record per CDR3 protein. The sample lists roughly 72,000 distinct CDR3 sequences, over 7% occurring once. Time point noted: blood at routine non-recurrence follow-up after resection. Sequenced material: PBMCs, taken at follow-up. This receptor was identified in a female donor with early-stage non-small cell lung cancer.

CDR3 sequence reads: CASGTGFNGYTF. The CDR3 coding sequence is TGTGCCAGCGGGACAGGGTTCAATGGCTACACCTTC. This rearrangement joins TRBV2 to TRBJ1-2, with 9 bases aligning to TRBD1. V dropped 8 bases and J dropped 6; count of bases not matched to a gene: 4. Germline assignment: CDR1 SNHLY and CDR2 FYNNEI. The CDR3 covers 12 residues.